A selection of T cell receptor beta chains follows, all from one sample in a study of identical twins. TCRdb redid the calling of the 5' RACE reads with MiXCR, one entry per CDR3 protein. The sample consists of about 240,000 distinct CDR3 sequences, approximately 12% of them appearing once. This sample was shared with a second study, whose subject was yellow fever vaccine responses in identical twins.

The sequenced sample was memory (CD45RO+) T cells sorted from blood. The receptors derive from a woman aged 18-30 years in good health. Both conserved end residues are part of each CDR3. Each record gives: clone size, V gene, D gene, J gene, CDR3 protein, CDR3 DNA. The D gene is left open where the match is weak. Not all rows give a size; the values are once, few, many and, for expanded clones, a class.

clone size: -
V gene: TRBV28
D gene: TRBD2
J gene: TRBJ2-2
CDR3 protein: CASSTWASGTGELFF
CDR3 DNA: TGTGCCAGCAGTACCTGGGCTAGCGGCACCGGGGAGCTGTTTTTT

clone size: few
V gene: TRBV20-1
D gene: -
J gene: TRBJ2-3
CDR3 protein: CSARDSAGQTQYF
CDR3 DNA: TGCAGTGCTAGAGATTCGGCCGGACAAACGCAGTATTTT

clone size: -
V gene: TRBV30
D gene: -
J gene: TRBJ2-5
CDR3 protein: CAWSVRGKQETQYF
CDR3 DNA: TGTGCCTGGAGTGTCCGGGGAAAACAAGAGACCCAGTACTTC

clone size: -
V gene: TRBV3-1
D gene: -
J gene: TRBJ2-2
CDR3 protein: CASSHVGGANTGELFF
CDR3 DNA: TGTGCCAGCAGCCACGTTGGGGGAGCGAACACCGGGGAGCTGTTTTTT

clone size: few
V gene: TRBV6-2/TRBV6-3
D gene: -
J gene: TRBJ2-2
CDR3 protein: CASSQRANTGELFF
CDR3 DNA: TGTGCCAGCTCTCAACGGGCGAACACCGGGGAGCTGTTTTTT

clone size: -
V gene: TRBV20-1
D gene: TRBD2
J gene: TRBJ2-1
CDR3 protein: CSAKAGGTNEQFF
CDR3 DNA: TGCAGTGCTAAAGCGGGGGGCACCAATGAGCAGTTCTTC

clone size: -
V gene: TRBV12-3/TRBV12-4
D gene: TRBD2
J gene: TRBJ2-1
CDR3 protein: CAICFYTGGLAAYNEQFF
CDR3 DNA: TGTGCCATCTGTTTTTATACGGGGGGACTAGCGGCTTACAATGAGCAGTTCTTC

clone size: many
V gene: TRBV4-1
D gene: TRBD2
J gene: TRBJ2-3
CDR3 protein: CASSQGGTSYTQYF
CDR3 DNA: TGCGCCAGCAGCCAAGGGGGGACTAGCTACACGCAGTATTTT

clone size: -
V gene: TRBV30
D gene: -
J gene: TRBJ1-1
CDR3 protein: CAWSKGSTEAFF
CDR3 DNA: TGTGCCTGGAGTAAGGGGTCTACTGAAGCTTTCTTT

clone size: few
V gene: TRBV28
D gene: TRBD1
J gene: TRBJ2-7
CDR3 protein: CASSYTWTGHSYEQYF
CDR3 DNA: TGTGCCAGCAGCTATACGTGGACAGGGCACTCCTACGAGCAGTACTTC

clone size: few
V gene: TRBV2
D gene: -
J gene: TRBJ2-5
CDR3 protein: CATQVHQETQYF
CDR3 DNA: TGTGCCACACAGGTTCACCAAGAGACCCAGTACTTC

clone size: -
V gene: TRBV24-1
D gene: TRBD2
J gene: TRBJ2-1
CDR3 protein: CATSGPGLAVATSYNEQFF
CDR3 DNA: TGTGCCACCAGTGGACCGGGACTAGCAGTAGCAACTTCCTACAATGAGCAGTTCTTC

clone size: many
V gene: TRBV5-1
D gene: -
J gene: TRBJ1-2
CDR3 protein: CASSLAPGVEGYTF
CDR3 DNA: TGCGCCAGCAGCTTGGCCCCAGGCGTAGAAGGCTACACCTTC

clone size: few
V gene: TRBV5-1
D gene: TRBD1
J gene: TRBJ1-2
CDR3 protein: CASSWGQAVGYTF
CDR3 DNA: TGCGCCAGCAGCTGGGGACAGGCGGTTGGCTACACCTTC

clone size: -
V gene: TRBV7-2
D gene: TRBD2
J gene: TRBJ2-2
CDR3 protein: CASSLMLAGAAGELFF
CDR3 DNA: TGTGCCAGCAGCTTGATGCTAGCGGGAGCGGCCGGGGAGCTGTTTTTT

clone size: few
V gene: TRBV20-1
D gene: TRBD1
J gene: TRBJ1-6
CDR3 protein: CSARDPGTGGTSPLHF
CDR3 DNA: TGCAGTGCTAGAGATCCAGGGACAGGGGGGACTTCACCCCTCCACTTT

clone size: few
V gene: TRBV7-2
D gene: -
J gene: TRBJ1-2
CDR3 protein: CASSLVAQTNYGYTF
CDR3 DNA: TGTGCCAGCAGCTTAGTCGCCCAGACTAACTATGGCTACACCTTC